This T cell receptor beta chain was captured in a study of T cells after yellow fever vaccination. Study conclusions and caveats: Reappearance after the booster was seen for most primary-vaccination clones, at roughly 96% CD4 and roughly 90% CD8.

Template switching by 5'RACE produced TCR cDNA, adding a universal primer site and UMIs. Each CDR3 protein is one row after TCRdb ran MiXCR on the 5' RACE reads. The sample carries 150,000 to 200,000 distinct CDR3 sequences, 11% recorded once. A word on this clonotype: The antigen is unknown.

V lost 6 bases to trimming and J lost 7 bases, with 13 bases between them. The length of the CDR3 is 14 residues. The sequence was collected from a man aged 18-30 years who received the YFV17D yellow fever vaccine. The sequencing here drew on CD8+ T cells sorted from PBMCs, taken 15 days after the yellow fever booster vaccination. The chain combines TRBV12-3 or TRBV12-4 with TRBJ2-6; perhaps D is TRBD1 or TRBD2 (6 bases each). This CDR3 is CASRTGGVANVLTF. Here the CDR3 DNA reads TGTGCCAGCAGGACAGGAGGGGTCGCCAACGTCCTGACTTTC.